The present entry profiles one T cell receptor beta chain with its context. What it binds is not known. Time point specified: week 47, end of study. All doses held 300 ug of mutant IDH1 20-mer peptide, with topical imiquimod. The data are from a study of a mutant IDH1 vaccine in newly diagnosed glioma. Study background: Vaccination was launched 4-6 weeks after radiotherapy alone, or with temozolomide cycles.

CDR3 length: 14 residues. Germline CDR1 reads LNHDA; CDR2 reads SQIVND (reference sequence). The V gene lost 5 bases and the J gene lost 2 bases, with 10 bases spanning the gap. Measured with immunoSEQ multiplex PCR; TCRdb has only the in-frame clones, and not every one. The sample holds about 85,000 clones, around 92% seen once. The chain uses TRBV19 and TRBJ1-5; D perhaps matches TRBD1 (6 bases). The TCR originated in a woman in her fifties or sixties with glioma. The material was PBMCs, obtained from a glioma patient whose treatment included an IDH1 peptide vaccine. The CDR3 spells CASSYRVGNQPQHF. The CDR3 DNA reads as TGTGCCAGTAGTTACAGGGTTGGCAATCAGCCCCAGCATTTT.